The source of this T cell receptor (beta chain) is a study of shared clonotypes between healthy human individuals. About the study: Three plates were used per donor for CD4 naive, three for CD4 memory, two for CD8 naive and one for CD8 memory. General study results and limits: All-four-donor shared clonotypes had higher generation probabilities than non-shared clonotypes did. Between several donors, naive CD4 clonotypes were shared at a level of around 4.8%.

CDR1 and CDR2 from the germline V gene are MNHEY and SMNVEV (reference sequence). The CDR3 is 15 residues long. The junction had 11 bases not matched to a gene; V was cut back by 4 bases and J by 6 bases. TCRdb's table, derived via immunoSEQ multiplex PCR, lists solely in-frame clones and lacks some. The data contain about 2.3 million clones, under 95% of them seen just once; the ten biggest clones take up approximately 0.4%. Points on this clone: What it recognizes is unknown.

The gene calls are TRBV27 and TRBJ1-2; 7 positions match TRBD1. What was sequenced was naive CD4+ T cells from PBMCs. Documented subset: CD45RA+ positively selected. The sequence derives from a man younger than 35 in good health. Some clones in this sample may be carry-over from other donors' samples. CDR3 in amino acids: CASSSPATGSDGYTF. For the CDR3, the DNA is TGTGCCAGCAGTTCCCCCGCGACAGGGAGCGATGGCTACACCTTC.